A selection of T cell receptor beta chains follows, all from one sample in a study of T-cell memory formation after mild COVID-19. TCRdb used MiXCR to reprocess the 5' RACE reads, holding one entry per CDR3 protein. The sample includes some 150,000 distinct CDR3 sequences, around 21% of them seen just once. Sequencing was performed on PBMCs or a T cell subset sorted from them (not recorded which). These receptors were obtained from an adult woman who had mild COVID-19 (a few samples of this study predate the infection). Cell type and time point are not known. Both conserved end residues are part of each CDR3. The D gene is left open where the match is weak. The size entry is marked missing in some rows and otherwise reads once, few, many or a size class.

D gene: NA; V gene: TRBV4-2; clone size: NA; J gene: TRBJ2-7; CDR3 DNA: TGTGCCAGCAGCCAAGTGAGAGGTGACAGGGAGGACGAGCAGTACTTC; CDR3 protein: CASSQVRGDREDEQYF
D gene: TRBD1; V gene: TRBV5-1; clone size: few; J gene: TRBJ1-1; CDR3 DNA: TGCGCCAGCAGCTTGGGACAGGGAACTCAAGCTTTCTTT; CDR3 protein: CASSLGQGTQAFF
D gene: NA; V gene: TRBV6-2/TRBV6-3; clone size: NA; J gene: TRBJ2-7; CDR3 DNA: TGTGCCAGCAGTCCGGGACTGTTGTCGTACTTC; CDR3 protein: CASSPGLLSYF
D gene: TRBD2; V gene: TRBV18; clone size: NA; J gene: TRBJ2-1; CDR3 DNA: TGTGCCAGCTCACCAAGTCAGCGGGGTATCTCCTACAATGAGCAGTTCTTC; CDR3 protein: CASSPSQRGISYNEQFF
D gene: NA; V gene: TRBV10-3; clone size: NA; J gene: TRBJ1-4; CDR3 DNA: TGTGCCACGGGCCCTTCTAATGAAAAACTGTTTTTT; CDR3 protein: CATGPSNEKLFF
D gene: TRBD2; V gene: TRBV10-2; clone size: NA; J gene: TRBJ2-1; CDR3 DNA: TGCGCCAGCAGTGTTAGCGGGAGTAGTGAGCAGTTCTTC; CDR3 protein: CASSVSGSSEQFF
D gene: TRBD2; V gene: TRBV5-1; clone size: NA; J gene: TRBJ2-5; CDR3 DNA: TGCGCCAGCAGCCCCGGGACTAGCGGAGAGACCCAGTACTTC; CDR3 protein: CASSPGTSGETQYF
D gene: NA; V gene: TRBV12-3/TRBV12-4; clone size: NA; J gene: TRBJ1-6; CDR3 DNA: TGTGCCAGCAGTTTTGAAGGAGGTTCACCCCTCCACTTT; CDR3 protein: CASSFEGGSPLHF
D gene: NA; V gene: TRBV5-1; clone size: NA; J gene: TRBJ2-3; CDR3 DNA: TGCGCCAGCAGCTCGCCCGGGACTGCCTCAGATACGCAGTATTTT; CDR3 protein: CASSSPGTASDTQYF
D gene: TRBD2; V gene: TRBV28; clone size: NA; J gene: TRBJ2-3; CDR3 DNA: TGTGCCAGCAGCCCAGCCGGGACTAGCGGGAGGAGGGATACGCAGTATTTT; CDR3 protein: CASSPAGTSGRRDTQYF
D gene: TRBD1; V gene: TRBV12-3/TRBV12-4; clone size: few; J gene: TRBJ1-1; CDR3 DNA: TGTGCCAGCACCCCGGGACAGGGCTATGAAGCTTTCTTT; CDR3 protein: CASTPGQGYEAFF
D gene: TRBD2; V gene: TRBV7-2; clone size: NA; J gene: TRBJ2-5; CDR3 DNA: TGTGCCAGCAGCTTAGACCTAGCGGGAGGACGACGGGTTACCCAGTACTTC; CDR3 protein: CASSLDLAGGRRVTQYF
D gene: TRBD1; V gene: TRBV7-2; clone size: NA; J gene: TRBJ2-1; CDR3 DNA: TGTGCCAGCAGCATCGTCCGGGACAGATCCAACAATGAGCAGTTCTTC; CDR3 protein: CASSIVRDRSNNEQFF
D gene: NA; V gene: TRBV7-3; clone size: few; J gene: TRBJ2-6; CDR3 DNA: TGTGCCAGCAGCCTTGGCGGACAGCCCTCTGGGGCCAACGTCCTGACTTTC; CDR3 protein: CASSLGGQPSGANVLTF
D gene: NA; V gene: TRBV4-3; clone size: many; J gene: TRBJ2-5; CDR3 DNA: TGCGCCAGCAGCCAAGAATTTCAAGAGACCCAGTACTTC; CDR3 protein: CASSQEFQETQYF
D gene: TRBD2; V gene: TRBV29-1; clone size: NA; J gene: TRBJ2-7; CDR3 DNA: TGCAGCGCCCCGGGACTAGCTTTCTACGAGCAGTACTTC; CDR3 protein: CSAPGLAFYEQYF
D gene: NA; V gene: TRBV30; clone size: few; J gene: TRBJ2-5; CDR3 DNA: TGTGCCTGGAACCCGGGGGCCCTCCAAGAGACCCAGTACTTC; CDR3 protein: CAWNPGALQETQYF
D gene: NA; V gene: TRBV2; clone size: NA; J gene: TRBJ2-1; CDR3 DNA: TGTGCCAGCAGTGAAGCAGGCATCTCCTACAATGAGCAGTTCTTC; CDR3 protein: CASSEAGISYNEQFF
D gene: TRBD1; V gene: TRBV7-9; clone size: few; J gene: TRBJ1-2; CDR3 DNA: TGTGCCAGCAGCTTAAGACAGGGTACCTATGGCTACACCTTC; CDR3 protein: CASSLRQGTYGYTF
D gene: TRBD2; V gene: TRBV6-1; clone size: many; J gene: TRBJ2-7; CDR3 DNA: TGTGCCAGCAGTGAAGCAGGAGCGGGAGGGTTCGAGCAGTACTTC; CDR3 protein: CASSEAGAGGFEQYF
D gene: NA; V gene: TRBV6-2/TRBV6-3; clone size: NA; J gene: TRBJ1-2; CDR3 DNA: TGTGCCAGCAGTTACAGGGCGGGTCACTATGGCTACACCTTC; CDR3 protein: CASSYRAGHYGYTF
D gene: NA; V gene: TRBV12-3/TRBV12-4; clone size: NA; J gene: TRBJ1-1; CDR3 DNA: TGTGCCAGCAGCTCTAAGACAGGCTGGACTGAAGCTTTCTTT; CDR3 protein: CASSSKTGWTEAFF
D gene: NA; V gene: TRBV21-1; clone size: NA; J gene: TRBJ2-5; CDR3 DNA: TGTGCCAGCAGCAAAGGTTCAGGGCCACCGGGGGAGACCCAGTACTTC; CDR3 protein: CASSKGSGPPGETQYF
D gene: NA; V gene: TRBV29-1; clone size: NA; J gene: TRBJ1-2; CDR3 DNA: TGCAGCGTTGGGGTCGCTAACTATGGCTACACCTTC; CDR3 protein: CSVGVANYGYTF
D gene: NA; V gene: TRBV12-3/TRBV12-4; clone size: NA; J gene: TRBJ2-7; CDR3 DNA: TGTGCCAGCAGTTTAGGGGAAAATGACGAGCAGTACTTC; CDR3 protein: CASSLGENDEQYF
D gene: TRBD2; V gene: TRBV3-1; clone size: once; J gene: TRBJ2-2; CDR3 DNA: TGTGCCAGCAGCCAAGGAGCGGGGGCCAAGGGGACCGGGGAGCTGTTTTTT; CDR3 protein: CASSQGAGAKGTGELFF
D gene: NA; V gene: TRBV12-3/TRBV12-4; clone size: few; J gene: TRBJ2-7; CDR3 DNA: TGTGCCAGCAGTCCCCGGACAGCCTACGAGCAGTACTTC; CDR3 protein: CASSPRTAYEQYF
D gene: NA; V gene: TRBV7-8; clone size: few; J gene: TRBJ2-7; CDR3 DNA: TGTGCCAGCAGCCCAACTCATCGGGACTCACCAGTCGACTTC; CDR3 protein: CASSPTHRDSPVDF
D gene: NA; V gene: TRBV28; clone size: once; J gene: TRBJ1-5; CDR3 DNA: TGTGCCAGCTACTCTCAAACACAGCAGCCCCAGCATTTT; CDR3 protein: CASYSQTQQPQHF
D gene: NA; V gene: TRBV20-1; clone size: NA; J gene: TRBJ1-4; CDR3 DNA: TGCAGTGCTAGAGATCAAGGGGTTTCAACTAATGAAAAACTGTTTTTT; CDR3 protein: CSARDQGVSTNEKLFF
D gene: TRBD2; V gene: TRBV7-2; clone size: few; J gene: TRBJ2-3; CDR3 DNA: TGTGCCAGCAGCTCTTCCGGGACTAGAGGCACAGATACGCAGTATTTT; CDR3 protein: CASSSSGTRGTDTQYF
D gene: NA; V gene: TRBV7-9; clone size: medium-sized; J gene: TRBJ2-5; CDR3 DNA: TGTGCCAGCAGCTTGAATGAGGCCCAGTACTTC; CDR3 protein: CASSLNEAQYF
D gene: TRBD1; V gene: TRBV12-3/TRBV12-4; clone size: NA; J gene: TRBJ1-5; CDR3 DNA: TGTGCCAGCAGTTTGGCGGACAGGAGCAATCAGCCCCAGCATTTT; CDR3 protein: CASSLADRSNQPQHF
D gene: TRBD2; V gene: TRBV6-2/TRBV6-3; clone size: few; J gene: TRBJ2-7; CDR3 DNA: TGTGCCTCCGGCGGGAGAGGGGACTACGAGCAGTACTTC; CDR3 protein: CASGGRGDYEQYF
D gene: TRBD1; V gene: TRBV24-1; clone size: many; J gene: TRBJ2-5; CDR3 DNA: TGTGCCACCAGTGATGCCGGGACAGACGTACAAGAGACCCAGTACTTC; CDR3 protein: CATSDAGTDVQETQYF
D gene: NA; V gene: TRBV21-1; clone size: NA; J gene: TRBJ1-1; CDR3 DNA: TGTGCCAGCAGCAAAAACCGACCGAGCCACACTGAAGCTTTCTTT; CDR3 protein: CASSKNRPSHTEAFF
D gene: NA; V gene: TRBV7-2; clone size: NA; J gene: TRBJ2-1; CDR3 DNA: TGTGCCAGCAGAGATATCGGGACATTCGGCGATGAGCAGTTCTTC; CDR3 protein: CASRDIGTFGDEQFF
D gene: TRBD1; V gene: TRBV20-1; clone size: NA; J gene: TRBJ1-2; CDR3 DNA: TGCAGTGCTGCAACAGGGGGAGGTGGCTACACCTTC; CDR3 protein: CSAATGGGGYTF
D gene: NA; V gene: TRBV29-1; clone size: few; J gene: TRBJ2-3; CDR3 DNA: TGCAGCGTTGAAGGATTTGGGGGGAAGAGAACAGATACGCAGTATTTT; CDR3 protein: CSVEGFGGKRTDTQYF